This T cell receptor beta chain was identified during a study of CD8 T cells in ankylosing spondylitis (TCRdb year 2017). At the level of the whole study: To find TCR variants linked to disease, the study profiled T cell receptor beta repertoires in ankylosing spondylitis patients and healthy donors. Peripheral blood was sampled, and synovial fluid was also collected from ankylosing spondylitis patients. The full study cohort comprised approximately 23 ankylosing spondylitis patients and 85 to 120 healthy donors.

TCRdb lists the instrument as Illumina HiSeq 2500. Quantitative 5'-RACE with molecular barcodes was the method used to prepare the TCR beta libraries. The published analysis was carried out like this. To identify disease-linked TCR variants, a new computational method was used, one built on a probabilistic model of VDJ rearrangement. In TCRdb, the public reads were trimmed at Q25 with fastp and aligned with MiXCR, with productive beta chains retained. Under each unique CDR3 protein, matching rows form one entry showing the most common genes and DNA. For this entry, the V and J calls and clone size follow TCRdb and not the study's own pipeline. The sample contains under 950,000 distinct CDR3 sequences, around 20% of them found a single time. Clones ranked in the top ten supply over 15% of the sample. Study-wide findings and limitations: Some motif variants were previously reported in synovial fluid and blood of reactive arthritis patients, suggesting common disease-initiation mechanisms. The disease-linked clones were reported to be significantly enriched in matched synovial fluid samples from ankylosing spondylitis patients. A TCR beta motif made up of several highly homologous amino acid variants appeared to be characteristic of blood from ankylosing spondylitis patients. The disease-linked clones had a CD8+ phenotype and were found at relatively low frequencies in peripheral blood.

This clonotype was detected a few times. Its antigen is currently not known. No per-base quality is available; no much larger clone lies one base away. Deletion took 5 bases off V and 8 bases off J, with a span of 10 bases between the germline ends. Spanning cysteine to phenylalanine, the CDR3 consists of 12 amino acids. Here the CDR3 DNA is all that survives: 36 bases in frame from base 1. CDR1 is given as SGHAT and CDR2 as FQNNGV, both from the germline V gene. Sequencing was done on a sample of blood, either unsorted or a sorted T cell fraction (not recorded which). The V and J genes are TRBV11-2 and TRBJ2-1; too little of a D gene remains to name it. The clonotype comes from a male donor with ankylosing spondylitis. CDR3 loop: CASSRWSDEQFF. The DNA is TGTGCCAGCAGCCGTTGGAGCGATGAGCAGTTCTTC.